This T cell receptor (beta chain) was documented in a study of beta chain features in type 1 diabetes. Reverse transcribing all isolated RNA meant expressed TCRB transcripts were sequenced. The data were produced by immunoSEQ multiplex PCR, yet TCRdb's version contains in-frame clones alone and is incomplete. The data show about 620,000 clones, around a sixth seen once. The CDR3 length is 13 residues. The germline CDR1 and CDR2 sequences are ENHRY and SYGVKD. A remark on this clone: Sequence at one end of the junction differs from germline and may be a read error.

The J gene is TRBJ1-2, the V gene TRBV10-3; D gene uncertain. The sample comprised naive CD4+ T cells from blood. The receptor was derived from a young man in good health. The DNA of the CDR3 is TGTGCCAGCAGTCCAATAGTGGACTATGGCTACACCTTC. Its translation is CASSPIVDYGYTF.